Below are 27 T cell receptor beta chains sequenced from a single sample in a study of blood T cells in healthy people across ages. Sample-barcoded 5' priming and a J-beta primer mix drove a second PCR of about 7 to 12 cycles. MiXCR, applied by TCRdb to the 5' RACE reads, yields one record per CDR3 protein. The sample shows around 1.7 million distinct CDR3 sequences, roughly 27% of them seen only once. Sequencing input: blood. The receptors derive from a young woman in good health.

Remarks on this clonotype: This may arise from a read error, as a much more abundant clone is one base away. The rearrangement joins TRBV4-2 to TRBJ2-5, with a possible D match to TRBD2 (5 bases). Germline V gene sequence: CDR1 LGHNA, CDR2 YNFKEQ. This CDR3 has 15 amino acids. The CDR3 DNA reads as TGTGTCAGCAGCCAGTCTACGTCCCCGGGGGAGACCCAGTACTTC. It encodes CVSSQSTSPGETQYF.

As concerns this clonotype: At one end, the junction sequence differs from germline, possibly due to a read error. This chain uses TRBV5-1 with TRBJ2-4; no firm D call. The germline V gene has CDR1 SGHRS and CDR2 YFSETQ. The CDR3 contains 14 residues. DNA of the CDR3: TGCACCAGCAGCTTAGGCGACTTAAAAAACATTCAGTACTTC. It specifies CTSSLGDLKNIQYF.

The V call is TRBV9, the J call TRBJ2-1; the D call may be TRBD1 or TRBD2 (6 bases each). Germline-derived CDR1 and CDR2 are SGDLS and YYNGEE. V lost 0 bases and J lost 5, with 12 bases in between. The CDR3 covers 15 residues. The CDR3 nucleotides are TGTGCCAGCAGCGTAGGAGGGGGGCTTAACAATGAGCAGTTCTTC. Its translation is CASSVGGGLNNEQFF.

The CDR3 reads CASTSEAGLFTDTQYF. The CDR3 DNA follows: TGTGCTAGTACCTCCGAGGCAGGCTTATTCACAGATACGCAGTATTTT. The chain links TRBV12-5 to TRBJ2-3; D not certain. Germline V gene lookup returns CDR1 LGHNT and CDR2 FRNRAP. The length of the CDR3 is 16 residues. Trimming removed 8 bases from V and 2 bases from J, with 20 bases in between. Looking up the rest from reference TRBV12-5 and TRBJ2-3 gives the full variable domain: DARVTQTPRHKVTEMGQEVTMRCQPILGHNTVFWYRQTMMQGLELLAYFRNRAPLDDSGMPKDRFSAEMPDATLATLKIQPSEPRDSAVYFCASTSEAGLFTDTQYFGPGTRLTVL.

In this sample, this clonotype turned up many times. This rearrangement joins TRBV9 to TRBJ2-1, with D unresolved. Trimming left V 3 bases short and J 6 bases short, with 4 bases between. Per germline, CDR1 SGDLS and CDR2 YYNGEE. The CDR3 has 11 amino acids. This CDR3 reads CASSAANEQFF. CDR3 DNA: TGTGCCAGCAGCGCAGCCAATGAGCAGTTCTTC.

The chain employs TRBV20-1 and TRBJ1-5, with D possibly matching TRBD1 (5 bases). The germline V gene encodes CDR1 DFQATT and CDR2 SNEGSKA (reference sequence). The length of the CDR3 is 13 residues. Trimming pared 3 bases from V and 6 bases from J, leaving 12 bases between. The CDR3 sequence: CSASGAKGQPQHF. The CDR3 DNA is TGCAGTGCTAGTGGGGCAAAGGGTCAGCCCCAGCATTTT.

This chain links TRBV28 with TRBJ1-5, with D unresolved. Germline loops: CDR1 MDHEN, CDR2 SYDVKM. The V and J ends lost 6 bases and 2 bases respectively, with 8 bases between them. The CDR3 is made up of 13 amino acids. Here the CDR3 DNA reads TGTGCCAGCAGGCAGGTCGGCAATCAGCCCCAGCATTTT. The encoded protein is CASRQVGNQPQHF.

The chain couples TRBV4-1 to TRBJ1-2; TRBD1 matches at 8 bases. Looked up from germline, CDR1 is MGHRA and CDR2 is YSYEKL. This CDR3 has 16 amino acids. V was clipped by 0 bases and J by 2 bases; unmatched bases: 5. CDR3: CASSQEPRGRNYGYTF. In DNA, the CDR3 is TGCGCCAGCAGCCAAGAACCCAGGGGGCGCAACTATGGCTACACCTTC.

J is TRBJ2-5 and V is TRBV6-5; 7 nucleotides align to TRBD1. Trimming removed 5 bases from V and 2 bases from J; junction bases left unmatched: 11. Germline V gives CDR1 MNHEY, CDR2 SVGAGI. The CDR3 totals 16 residues. This CDR3 is CASSLAGTATQETQYF. The CDR3 bases are TGTGCCAGCAGTCTAGCCGGGACAGCGACTCAAGAGACCCAGTACTTC.

The chain couples TRBV6-1 to TRBJ2-7; 8 positions agree with TRBD2. V gave up 11 bases and J gave up 5 bases; unmatched junction bases: 11. The CDR3 contains 13 residues. The germline V gene encodes CDR1 MNHNS and CDR2 SASEGT. CDR3 residues: CAGSGTSGDEQYF. The CDR3 DNA sequence: TGTGCCGGGTCCGGGACTAGTGGGGACGAGCAGTACTTC.

Only a few counts were recorded for this clonotype. This rearrangement joins TRBV29-1 to TRBJ1-2; unclear D gene. Germline CDR1 SQVTM, CDR2 ANQGSEA. The CDR3 consists of 11 residues. V lost 8 bases and J 2 bases, leaving 9 bases between the germline ends. The CDR3 DNA follows: TGCAGCTCACAACTAAACTATGGCTACACCTTC. Amino acids: CSSQLNYGYTF.

V and J are TRBV7-2 and TRBJ1-1; 7 nucleotides align to TRBD1. Losses at the gene ends were 3 bases for V and 6 bases for J; bases not matched to a gene: 10. This CDR3 region has 15 residues. Germline CDR1 reads SGHTA; CDR2 reads FQGNSA. The CDR3 region is CASSFMGQPESEAFF. For the CDR3, the DNA is TGTGCCAGCAGCTTCATGGGACAGCCGGAATCTGAAGCTTTCTTT.

This clonotype was detected a few times. The chain links TRBV9 to TRBJ2-7; tentatively, D is TRBD2 (5 bases). The CDR3 length is 14 residues. Per the germline V gene, CDR1 is SGDLS and CDR2 is YYNGEE. The V and J ends lost 0 bases and 6 bases respectively, with 13 bases between them. CDR3 region: CASSVVPNGGEQYF. DNA of the CDR3: TGTGCCAGCAGCGTAGTGCCCAATGGAGGCGAGCAGTACTTC.

This clonotype has more than one count but fewer than ten. The rearrangement links TRBV6-5 to TRBJ1-1; D ambiguous. Germline values: CDR1 MNHEY, CDR2 SVGAGI. V gave up 4 bases and J gave up 1 base, with 10 bases separating them. The length of the CDR3 is 14 residues. CDR3 bases: TGTGCCAGCAGTTCCCCGGCCCAGAACACTGAAGCTTTCTTT. Translating it yields CASSSPAQNTEAFF.

The J gene is TRBJ2-4, the V gene TRBV7-2; TRBD2 agrees at 8 bases. The DNA matches TRBJ2-7 better at its end, which makes the J call doubtful. CDR1 and CDR2 from the germline V gene are SGHTA and FQGNSA. The CDR3 loop spans 16 amino acids. The CDR3 sequence: CASSSQPGGAGSEQYF. The DNA of the CDR3 is TGTGCCAGCAGCTCCCAACCCGGGGGGGCTGGGTCCGAGCAGTACTTC.

In this sample, this clonotype turned up many times. The CDR3 DNA sequence: TGCAGTGCTAGAGGGGCGACTAGCGGGGGGGACAATGAGCAGTTCTTC. This sequence encodes CSARGATSGGDNEQFF. The chain links TRBV20-1 to TRBJ2-1; the match to TRBD2 covers 14 bases. Germline trimming cut 1 base from V and 5 bases from J; bases unmatched to any gene: 4. Germline assignment: CDR1 DFQATT and CDR2 SNEGSKA (reference sequence). The CDR3 is 16 residues long.

J is TRBJ2-1 and V is TRBV10-2; D ambiguous. Matching the DNA end better, TRBJ2-7 makes the J call doubtful. Germline CDR1 WSHSY, CDR2 SAAADI. The CDR3 is 13 amino acids. CDR3 in amino acids: CASSKKGYNEQYF. In nucleotides, the CDR3 is TGCGCCAGCAGTAAAAAGGGATACAATGAGCAGTACTTC.

This clonotype has just a few counts. The V call is TRBV6-2 or TRBV6-3, the J call TRBJ2-2, with D unclear. Trimming shortened V by 0 bases and J by 5 bases, and 10 bases separated the two germline ends. CDR1 MNHEY and CDR2 SVGEGT come from the germline V gene. The CDR3 has 15 amino acids. Written as DNA, the CDR3 is TGTGCCAGCAGTTACTCAACGTCTAGAACCGGGGAGCTGTTTTTT. Amino acids: CASSYSTSRTGELFF.

Remarks on this clonotype: This clone may be a read error of a much larger clone one base away. This chain joins TRBV5-1 and TRBJ2-1; D is possibly TRBD2 (6 bases). The CDR3 spans 13 residues. Germline assignment: CDR1 SGHRS and CDR2 YFSETQ. The CDR3 is CASIGSINNGQFF. The CDR3 coding sequence is TGCGCCAGCATCGGGAGTATTAACAATGGGCAGTTCTTC.

The chain recombines TRBV2 with TRBJ2-3; D may be TRBD2 (5 bases). The germline gives CDR1 SNHLY, CDR2 FYNNEI. The V gene lost 9 bases and the J gene lost 0 bases, with 16 bases spanning the gap. This CDR3 region has 15 residues. The DNA for the CDR3 is TGTGCCAGTGCGACGGACTCAGCTAGCACAGATACGCAGTATTTT. This translates into CASATDSASTDTQYF.

This clonotype has more than one count but fewer than ten. The rearrangement links TRBV12-3 or TRBV12-4 to TRBJ1-5; the match to TRBD1 covers 7 bases. Losses at the gene ends were 3 bases for V and 5 bases for J; bases not matched to a gene: 4. This CDR3 comprises 14 residues. The chain's CDR3 is CASSFDRADQPQHF. For the CDR3, the DNA is TGTGCCAGCAGTTTTGACAGGGCGGATCAGCCCCAGCATTTT.

This clonotype was counted between two and nine times. This sequence joins TRBV18 and TRBJ2-3; 9 bases align to TRBD1. V dropped 4 bases and J dropped 6; count of bases not matched to a gene: 8. Germline V gene lookup returns CDR1 KGHSH and CDR2 LQKENI. CDR3 length: 15 residues. In DNA form, the CDR3 reads TGTGCCAGCTCACTGGGACAGGGTATAGGCGATACGCAGTATTTT. Its protein product is CASSLGQGIGDTQYF.

This clonotype was seen many times. The J gene is TRBJ2-1, the V gene TRBV10-2, with 7 bases identical to TRBD2. The CDR3 spans 15 residues. The V gene end was trimmed by 6 bases and the J gene end by 8 bases; junction bases not matched to a gene: 13. The germline CDR1 and CDR2 sequences are WSHSY and SAAADI. Here the CDR3 DNA reads TGCGCCAGCAGGAGGGCGGGAGTGACGTCGGATGAGCAGTTCTTC. This gives the protein CASRRAGVTSDEQFF.

This clonotype was seen at least ten times. The chain recombines TRBV4-1 with TRBJ1-2, with TRBD1 identical over 10 bases. This CDR3 comprises 19 residues. V lost 0 bases, J lost 0 bases, and 10 bases stayed unmatched. Germline V gene lookup returns CDR1 MGHRA and CDR2 YSYEKL. Here the CDR3 DNA reads TGCGCCAGCAGCCAAGATATGGGACAGGGGAGATTAGCTAACTATGGCTACACCTTC. Protein: CASSQDMGQGRLANYGYTF.

The chain combines TRBV7-2 with TRBJ2-3, with D unclear. Trimming cost V 4 bases and J 0 bases, with 14 bases left between them. Germline V CDR1 and CDR2: SGHTA, FQGNSA. The CDR3 sequence is 16 residues long. The CDR3 bases are TGTGCCAGCAGCTCAAAAGGACGGCTTAGCACAGATACGCAGTATTTT. It is translated as CASSSKGRLSTDTQYF.

V and J are TRBV7-2 and TRBJ1-2, with D perhaps matching TRBD1 (6 bases). The V gene lost 5 bases and the J gene lost 1 base, with 20 bases spanning the gap. The germline V gene encodes CDR1 SGHTA and CDR2 FQGNSA. The CDR3 contains 17 residues. The CDR3 region is CASSARDILSINYGYTF. In nucleotides, the CDR3 is TGTGCCAGCAGCGCGCGGGACATCCTCTCCATTAACTATGGCTACACCTTC.

The genes are TRBV20-1 and TRBJ2-7; D could derive from TRBD1 or TRBD2 (5 bases each). The V and J ends lost 3 bases and 5 bases respectively, with 11 bases between them. CDR1 and CDR2 (germline): DFQATT, SNEGSKA (reference sequence). The CDR3 has 12 residues. CDR3 amino acids: CSARGRWDEQYF. CDR3 DNA sequence: TGCAGTGCTAGGGGACGCTGGGACGAGCAGTACTTC.